A single sample gave rise to the 24 T cell receptor beta chains below, sequenced in a study of persistence of HIV-infected CD4 T cells. Their antigens are not known. This was the immunoSEQ version 4 assay in survey mode. Data came from immunoSEQ multiplex PCR; TCRdb stores just in-frame clones and leaves some out. Of about 48,000 clones detected, more than 70% appear once; the ten largest clones hold under 3.5%. The stimulus was lysate of CMV-infected fibroblasts, approximately 9.6 ug/mL. CD40L/CD69 double-negative CD45RO-high memory CD4+ T cells were collected. This material consisted of CD4+ T cells sorted from PBMCs after approximately 19-hour stimulation, taken from a patient who received antiretroviral therapy. Receptors were obtained from an adult man with HIV who was CMV-seropositive.

The CDR3 nucleotides are TGTGCCAGCAGCCAAGGGACAGGTCGGTTTTTGCGGTACTTC. This translates into CASSQGTGRFLRYF. The V call is TRBV14, the J call TRBJ2-4, with 7 bases lining up with TRBD1. Germline V CDR1 and CDR2: SGHDN, FVKESK. The V gene end was trimmed by 1 base and the J gene end by 15 bases; junction bases not matched to a gene: 12. CDR3 size: 14 residues.

The V gene is TRBV27, the J gene TRBJ1-3; no reliable D call. The CDR3 spans 16 residues. Trimming stripped 6 bases from V and 5 bases from J, with 20 bases between. The V gene's germline CDR1 is MNHEY and CDR2 SMNVEV (reference sequence). CDR3 DNA: TGTGCCAGCAGCCAAGGTTCTCCTCCAACCAGAAACACCATATATTTT. This sequence encodes CASSQGSPPTRNTIYF.

The chain couples TRBV6-4 to TRBJ2-3; 11 bases map to TRBD2. The CDR3 has 15 residues. The ends lost 8 bases at V and 2 bases at J; junction bases unmatched: 6. Germline CDR1 MRHNA, CDR2 SNTAGT. The chain's CDR3 is CASSRTSGYTDTQYF. As DNA, the CDR3 is TGTGCCAGCTCCCGGACTAGCGGGTACACAGATACGCAGTATTTT.

The chain uses TRBV5-1 and TRBJ2-5, with 16 bases that match TRBD2. The CDR3 length is 20 residues. Germline V lookup: CDR1 SGHRS, CDR2 YFSETQ. Germline trimming cut 1 base from V and 5 bases from J; bases unmatched to any gene: 14. The CDR3 here is CASSLPGTSGRAHQRETQYF. The CDR3 coding sequence is TGCGCCAGCAGCTTGCCTGGGACTAGCGGGAGGGCCCATCAACGGGAGACCCAGTACTTC.

A few counts support this clone. In DNA, the CDR3 is TGCGCCAGCAGTGATTACAGTGATAATCAGCCCCAGCATTTT. Translating it yields CASSDYSDNQPQHF. V usage is TRBV10-2 and J usage is TRBJ1-5, with D uncertain. The CDR3 spans 14 residues. Germline CDR1 and CDR2: WSHSY and SAAADI. V was cut by 3 bases and J by 4 bases, with 10 bases left in between.

This clone was counted only a few times. V usage is TRBV18 and J usage is TRBJ2-7, with 8 nucleotides matching TRBD2. There are 13 residues in the CDR3. The germline V gene encodes CDR1 KGHSH and CDR2 LQKENI. Germline trimming cut 3 bases from V and 6 bases from J; bases unmatched to any gene: 4. The CDR3 reads CASSPSGSGEQYF. The CDR3 coding sequence is TGTGCCAGCTCACCGAGCGGGAGCGGCGAGCAGTACTTC.

V is TRBV7-9 and J is TRBJ2-3; 9 nucleotides line up with TRBD2. The CDR3 spans 16 residues. Trimming took 8 bases from V and 0 from J; bases not matched to a gene: 9. Germline CDR1 is SEHNR and CDR2 is FQNEAQ (reference sequence). In nucleotides, the CDR3 is TGTGCCAGCTCACGGGTAGCGGGGGCGAGCACAGATACGCAGTATTTT. This sequence encodes CASSRVAGASTDTQYF.

This clone was counted a single time. The chain employs TRBV6-5 and TRBJ2-3; 7 nucleotides agree with TRBD2. Germline CDR1 MNHEY, CDR2 SVGAGI. The V gene end was trimmed by 6 bases and the J gene end by 0 bases; junction bases not matched to a gene: 3. CDR3 size: 14 residues. CDR3: CASRAGRSTDTQYF. The CDR3 nucleotides read TGTGCCAGCAGAGCGGGAAGAAGCACAGATACGCAGTATTTT.

CDR3 sequence: CSVEGQGIGYTF. The CDR3, as DNA: TGCAGCGTTGAAGGACAGGGGATTGGCTACACCTTC. The V call is TRBV29-1, the J call TRBJ1-2, with 8 bases fitting TRBD1. The CDR3 runs 12 residues. Germline CDR1 is SQVTM and CDR2 is ANQGSEA. The J segment lost 7 bases and the V segment lost 1 base, leaving 2 bases of the junction unmatched.

The chain has TRBV9 and TRBJ2-7; D is undetermined. V lost 4 bases and J 0 bases, leaving 5 bases between the germline ends. Germline CDR1 and CDR2: SGDLS and YYNGEE. The CDR3 extends over 12 amino acids. Here the CDR3 reads CASSPFSYEQYF. CDR3 DNA sequence: TGTGCCAGCAGCCCATTCTCCTACGAGCAGTACTTC.

CDR3 nucleotides: TGTGCCAGCAGCTTAGTACCCGGGACAGGTTATGGGTACGAGCAGTACTTC. Amino acids: CASSLVPGTGYGYEQYF. The rearrangement joins TRBV7-8 to TRBJ2-7, with 8 positions matching TRBD1. Germline assignment: CDR1 SGHVS and CDR2 FQNEAQ. The CDR3 is 17 amino acids. The ends lost 1 base at V and 4 bases at J; junction bases unmatched: 12.

The V gene is TRBV6-5, the J gene TRBJ2-2, with no clear D. Germline V gene sequence: CDR1 MNHEY, CDR2 SVGAGI. V was shortened by 10 bases and J by 3 bases, with 15 bases between the two germline ends. CDR3 length: 14 residues. CDR3: CATEYASDTGELFF. As DNA, the CDR3 is TGTGCCACCGAATATGCCTCGGACACCGGGGAGCTGTTTTTT.

V gene TRBV20-1 combines with J gene TRBJ1-5; D remains unclear. Per the germline V gene, CDR1 is DFQATT and CDR2 is SNEGSKA (reference sequence). Deletions cut 3 bases from V and 5 bases from J, with 11 bases between. There are 13 residues in the CDR3. CDR3 coding DNA: TGCAGTGCTAGTAACCCTGGCCATCAGCCCCAGCATTTT. Translation gives CSASNPGHQPQHF.

This chain joins TRBV19 and TRBJ2-1, with 10 positions matching TRBD1. Per germline, CDR1 LNHDA and CDR2 SQIVND (reference sequence). The V segment lost 6 bases and the J segment 4 bases; nucleotides outside the gene matches: 6. CDR3 size: 15 residues. The CDR3 loop is CASSKTGGMYNEQFF. The CDR3 coding sequence is TGTGCCAGTAGCAAGACAGGGGGCATGTACAATGAGCAGTTCTTC.

The count of this clone is one. The chain couples TRBV5-6 to TRBJ2-5; 7 positions match TRBD1. This CDR3 spans 14 amino acids. Per the germline V gene, CDR1 is SGHDT and CDR2 is YYEEEE. J was trimmed by 1 base and V by 5 bases; bases with no gene match: 5. The CDR3 DNA follows: TGTGCCAGCAGGAGGGACAGCGCCCAAGAGACCCAGTACTTC. It yields the protein CASRRDSAQETQYF. Together with reference TRBV5-6 and TRBJ2-5, the CDR3 gives the full variable domain: DAGVTQSPTHLIKTRGQQVTLRCSPKSGHDTVSWYQQALGQGPQFIFQYYEEEERQRGNFPDRFSGHQFPNYSSELNVNALLLGDSALYLCASRRDSAQETQYFGPGTRLLVL.

J is TRBJ2-2 and V is TRBV19; D is perhaps TRBD1 (6 bases). V was cut by 5 bases and J by 4 bases, with 17 bases left in between. CDR3 length: 16 residues. CDR1 and CDR2 from the germline V gene are LNHDA and SQIVND (reference sequence). CDR3 region: CASSPGPRGFTGELFF. The CDR3, as DNA: TGTGCCAGTAGTCCTGGGCCCAGGGGCTTCACCGGGGAGCTGTTTTTT.

This clone was seen just once. J is TRBJ1-2 and V is TRBV6-5; tentative D call: TRBD1 (6 bases). Trimming removed 6 bases at V and 3 bases at J, with 17 bases between. The CDR3 is made up of 15 amino acids. Germline CDR1 is MNHEY and CDR2 is SVGAGI. The CDR3 spells CASRSGQTRYYGYTF. CDR3 nucleotides: TGTGCCAGCAGATCCGGACAGACACGCTACTATGGCTACACCTTC.

Only one count was recorded for this clone. This chain joins TRBV30 and TRBJ1-2; D unresolved. CDR3 length equals 13 residues. Per the germline V gene, CDR1 is GTSNPN and CDR2 is SVGIG (reference sequence). Trimming shortened V by 0 bases and J by 5 bases, and 10 bases separated the two germline ends. The CDR3 protein is CAWSVSLEYGYTF. CDR3 sequence (DNA): TGTGCCTGGAGTGTCTCCCTCGAATATGGCTACACCTTC.

V is TRBV29-1 and J is TRBJ1-1; no clear D. The germline gives CDR1 SQVTM, CDR2 ANQGSEA. The CDR3 length is 13 residues. Trimming pared 4 bases from V and 0 bases from J, leaving 9 bases between. CDR3 sequence (DNA): TGCAGCGTTGGTGGGTTTTTGAACACTGAAGCTTTCTTT. Translation gives CSVGGFLNTEAFF.

This clone appeared a few times. The chain has TRBV6-4 and TRBJ1-2, with D possibly TRBD1 on 5 matching bases. CDR3 size: 13 residues. V shed 2 bases and J shed 4 bases, with 8 bases lying between them. Germline values: CDR1 MRHNA, CDR2 SNTAGT. The DNA of the CDR3 is TGTGCCAGCAGTGACGTTGGGGGCTATGGCTACACCTTC. It is translated as CASSDVGGYGYTF.

As to this clone: The sample holds other DNA sequences that translate to the same CDR3. V and J are TRBV30 and TRBJ1-1; D possibly corresponds to TRBD1 (5 bases). The CDR3 has 11 amino acids. Germline V gives CDR1 GTSNPN, CDR2 SVGIG (reference sequence). For the CDR3, the DNA is TGTGCGGGGGAAAGGAACACTGAAGCTTTCTTT. This encodes CAGERNTEAFF.

In its sample, this clone was seen a few times. The CDR3: CASSQGEGSNQPQHF. In DNA, the CDR3 is TGCGCCAGCAGCCAAGGAGAGGGGAGCAATCAGCCCCAGCATTTT. The chain links TRBV4-1 to TRBJ1-5, with D maybe TRBD1 (5 bases). The CDR3 has 15 amino acids. The germline CDR1 and CDR2 sequences are MGHRA and YSYEKL. Between the trimmed V and J ends, which lost 1 base and 1 base, there was a span of 8 bases.

This chain connects TRBV11-2 to TRBJ2-7, with 9 positions matching TRBD1. V lost 5 bases and J lost 5; bases outside the gene matches: 10. The germline CDR1 and CDR2 sequences are SGHAT and FQNNGV. This CDR3 has 15 amino acids. CDR3 sequence reads: CASSPWDRVQNEQYF. The CDR3 region has the DNA TGTGCCAGCAGCCCCTGGGACAGGGTACAGAACGAGCAGTACTTC.

The CDR3 sequence is CASSPRQGDNSPLHF. The DNA for the CDR3 is TGTGCCAGCTCACCGCGCCAGGGGGACAATTCACCCCTCCACTTT. The rearrangement joins TRBV18 to TRBJ1-6, with 7 bases lining up with TRBD1. The germline CDR1 and CDR2 sequences are KGHSH and LQKENI. V gave up 3 bases and J gave up 7 bases; unmatched junction bases: 6. The CDR3 consists of 15 residues. Supplemented by reference TRBV18 and TRBJ1-6, the full variable domain reads NAGVMQNPRHLVRRRGQEARLRCSPMKGHSHVYWYRQLPEEGLKFMVYLQKENIIDESGMPKERFSAEFPKEGPSILRIQQVVRGDSAAYFCASSPRQGDNSPLHFGNGTRLTVT.